This paragraph reports one T cell receptor beta chain. Trimming took 5 bases from V and 4 from J, leaving 8 bases between them. The germline CDR1 and CDR2 sequences are SGDLS and YYNGEE. The CDR3 contains 12 residues. This sample was taken from a study of blood T cells in healthy people across ages. A second PCR of about 7 to 12 cycles used a sample-barcoded 5' primer and a J-beta primer mix. TCRdb reanalysed the 5' RACE reads using MiXCR and keeps one entry per CDR3 protein. There are approximately 790,000 distinct CDR3 sequences in the sample; 62% occur only once, and about a quarter lies in the top ten.

The specimen was blood. This clonotype originated in a man between 25 and 39 years old in good health. The gene calls are TRBV9 and TRBJ2-3; D uncertain. CDR3 region: CASSGVSDTQYF. CDR3 sequence (DNA): TGTGCCAGCAGTGGAGTCTCAGATACGCAGTATTTT.